This T cell receptor beta chain was profiled in a study of blood T cell repertoires in COVID-19. There are 13 residues in the CDR3. Germline-derived CDR1 and CDR2 are MDHEN and SYDVKM. Trimming removed 8 bases at V and 2 bases at J, with 10 bases between. This clone was observed a few times. Assay used: immunoSEQ multiplex PCR; TCRdb lists only in-frame clones, some missing. The sample holds under 40,000 clones, about 85% seen once. Material: peripheral blood. The receptor comes from a human donor with acute or convalescent COVID-19. The donor label of this sample is uncertain. This chain connects TRBV28 to TRBJ1-5; D is undetermined. Written as DNA, the CDR3 is TGTGCCAGCTTAAGACAAGGCAATCAGCCCCAGCATTTT. It encodes CASLRQGNQPQHF.